This TCR beta chain derives from a study of blood T cell repertoires in COVID-19. Overall study context: From T cells, B-cell-depleted T cells, or PBMCs came the material, which was cDNA or gDNA.

This clone was detected only once. CDR1 LNHNV and CDR2 YYDKDF come from the germline V gene (reference sequence). CDR3 length equals 17 residues. V lost 1 base, J lost 3 bases, and 15 bases lay in between. This table comes from immunoSEQ multiplex PCR, and its TCRdb copy is limited to in-frame clones, with some not included. There are a few hundred thousand clones in the sample; 86% occur only once, and around 3% lies in the top ten. The genes are TRBV15 and TRBJ2-2; D call uncertain. The clonotype originates from a woman in her thirties with active or convalescent COVID-19. Source material: peripheral blood. The CDR3 sequence: CATSRVRANGYTGELFF. CDR3 DNA sequence: TGTGCCACCAGCAGAGTCAGAGCGAACGGGTACACCGGGGAGCTGTTTTTT.